This is a list of T cell receptor beta chains from one sample in a study of blood T cells in healthy people across ages. TCRdb used MiXCR to reprocess the 5' RACE reads, holding one entry per CDR3 protein. Among 1.5 million to 2 million distinct CDR3 sequences listed, roughly 30% were seen once. The sample consisted of blood. The receptor source for this set is a woman aged 30 to 39 in good health. Both conserved end residues are part of each CDR3. A D gene is named only where the DNA matches it firmly. Clone size is stated in some rows and not others, as once, few, many or a class when expanded.

d_gene | abundance | j_gene | v_gene | CDR3aa | CDR3nt
- | few | TRBJ2-7 | TRBV21-1 | CASSTNLGAVSYEQYF | TGTGCCAGCAGCACGAACCTCGGGGCAGTGTCCTACGAGCAGTACTTC
TRBD2 | many | TRBJ2-7 | TRBV5-1 | CASSGGPQYEQYF | TGCGCCAGCTCGGGGGGACCCCAATACGAGCAGTACTTC
- | - | TRBJ1-5 | TRBV7-8 | CASSTRDTLGNQPQHF | TGTGCCAGCAGCACGCGGGACACTCTGGGCAATCAGCCCCAGCATTTT
- | few | TRBJ2-5 | TRBV6-5 | CASHEGVAETQYF | TGTGCCAGCCATGAAGGAGTGGCAGAGACCCAGTACTTC
- | - | TRBJ1-6 | TRBV12-3/TRBV12-4 | CASSPSGRDSPLHF | TGTGCCAGCAGTCCCTCCGGACGGGATTCACCCCTCCACTTT
TRBD2 | many | TRBJ2-5 | TRBV4-3 | CASSQEQRDKQYF | TGCGCCAGCAGCCAAGAACAGCGGGATAAGCAGTACTTC
- | - | TRBJ2-5 | TRBV28 | CASSPTVRLETQYF | TGTGCCAGCAGCCCGACAGTGCGGTTAGAGACCCAGTACTTC
- | - | TRBJ2-2 | TRBV2 | CASSEIRNTGELFF | TGTGCCAGCAGTGAAATAAGAAACACCGGGGAGCTGTTTTTT
- | - | TRBJ2-3 | TRBV10-1 | CASSVEGVADTQYF | TGCGCCAGCAGTGTAGAAGGGGTAGCAGATACGCAGTATTTT
TRBD1 | few | TRBJ2-7 | TRBV5-6 | CASSFWTGAHEQYF | TGTGCCAGCAGCTTTTGGACAGGGGCCCACGAGCAGTACTTC
TRBD2 | few | TRBJ2-7 | TRBV7-8 | CASSFRREGQTYEQYF | TGTGCCAGCAGCTTTCGGAGGGAGGGGCAAACCTACGAGCAGTACTTC
TRBD2 | many | TRBJ2-5 | TRBV20-1 | CSAPDSSGDPETQYF | TGCAGTGCTCCAGATAGTAGCGGGGACCCGGAGACCCAGTACTTC